The 26 T cell receptor beta chains below were found in one sample sequenced in a study of CXCR3-negative and CXCR3-positive naive CD8 T cells. The TRB cDNA libraries were prepared by 5' RACE with UMI labels. TCRdb reprocessed the 5' RACE reads, keeping one entry per CDR3 protein, no DNA. This sample carries more than 50,000 distinct CDR3 sequences, with approximately 0.45% going to the ten biggest clones. The sample taken for sequencing was naive CXCR3- CD8+ T cells from blood. The subset was: CD45RO-CCR7+CD27+CD95- naive CD8+ T cells lacking CXCR3 (TNR3-). The source is a human donor in good health. Some clones in this sample may be carry-over from other donors' samples.

The rearrangement links TRBV28 to TRBJ2-1; the D call from TCRdb, TRBD1, cannot be confirmed without DNA. This CDR3 has 15 amino acids. CDR1 is MDHEN and CDR2 is SYDVKM in the germline V gene. This chain's CDR3 is CASSPATPEPNEQFF.

V and J are TRBV7-3 and TRBJ1-6; there is no DNA to check the TCRdb D call of TRBD1. This CDR3 comprises 14 residues. Germline assignment: CDR1 SGHTA and CDR2 FQGTGA. The CDR3 loop reads CASSFPSPPGWVHF.

The V call is TRBV7-9, the J call TRBJ2-1; TCRdb's D gene call, TRBD2, goes unchecked for lack of DNA. Germline values: CDR1 SEHNR, CDR2 FQNEAQ (reference sequence). This CDR3 is 16 amino acids long. This CDR3 is CASSSRERGAYNEQFF.

The chain uses TRBV2 and TRBJ2-1; TCRdb's D gene call, TRBD2, goes unchecked for lack of DNA. The CDR3 extends over 12 amino acids. Germline V gives CDR1 SNHLY, CDR2 FYNNEI. The CDR3 loop is CASMYTGTRLFF.

The chain couples TRBV29-1 to TRBJ1-2; TCRdb calls TRBD1, which cannot be checked without DNA. The germline CDR1 and CDR2 sequences are SQVTM and ANQGSEA. The CDR3 runs 13 residues. The CDR3 protein is CSVEGDSNYGYTF.

The CDR3 sequence: CASSLITDYGYTF. The chain combines TRBV12-3 or TRBV12-4 with TRBJ1-2. This CDR3 contains 13 residues.

This rearrangement joins TRBV5-1 to TRBJ2-7; no DNA is available, so the TRBD1 call from TCRdb remains unchecked. This CDR3 comprises 14 residues. Germline V gene lookup returns CDR1 SGHRS and CDR2 YFSETQ. CDR3 region: CASSFGTGSYEQYF.

The genes are TRBV3-1 and TRBJ2-1; TCRdb's D gene call, TRBD2, goes unchecked for lack of DNA. The germline CDR1 and CDR2 sequences are LGHDT and YNNKEL (reference sequence). There are 17 residues in the CDR3. CDR3 sequence reads: CASSHWRPGLALDEQFF.

CDR3 loop: CASSFQGAYNEQFF. This sequence joins TRBV7-6 and TRBJ2-1; TCRdb names TRBD1, which stays unverified in the absence of DNA. Per germline, CDR1 SGHVS and CDR2 FNYEAQ. There are 14 residues in the CDR3.

The chain joins TRBV5-1 to TRBJ2-7; without DNA, the TCRdb call of TRBD2 cannot be checked. Germline V gene lookup returns CDR1 SGHRS and CDR2 YFSETQ. This CDR3 has 15 amino acids. CDR3: CASSSTSGTTYEQYF.

The chain links TRBV7-6 to TRBJ1-1; the TCRdb D gene call, TRBD1, has no DNA to confirm it. Germline V gene data show CDR1 as SGHVS and CDR2 as FNYEAQ. This CDR3 comprises 15 residues. CDR3 sequence: CASSLKGGSDTEAFF.

V usage is TRBV7-9 and J usage is TRBJ2-2; TCRdb names TRBD1, which stays unverified in the absence of DNA. The CDR3 has 17 residues. Germline V gene lookup returns CDR1 SEHNR and CDR2 FQNEAQ (reference sequence). The chain's CDR3 is CASSHRQGALGTGELFF.

The chain recombines TRBV25-1 with TRBJ2-2; TCRdb picks TRBD1, but there is no DNA to check that call. The CDR3 length is 13 residues. Germline CDR1 reads MGHDK; CDR2 reads SYGVNS. Here the CDR3 reads CASGTPNTGELFF.

This chain joins TRBV7-3 and TRBJ2-5; TCRdb calls TRBD2, which cannot be checked without DNA. The V gene's germline CDR1 is SGHTA and CDR2 FQGTGA. CDR3 size: 16 residues. Here the CDR3 reads CALTHPLAGGGETQYF. Using reference TRBV7-3 and TRBJ2-5 for the parts outside the CDR3, the full variable domain is GAGVSQTPSNKVTEKGKYVELRCDPISGHTALYWYRQSLGQGPEFLIYFQGTGAADDSGLPNDRFFAVRPEGSVSTLKIQRTERGDSAVYLCALTHPLAGGGETQYFGPGTRLLVL.

The rearrangement links TRBV20-1 to TRBJ2-1; the TCRdb call, TRBD2, lacks DNA for checking. This CDR3 spans 16 amino acids. Germline CDR1 and CDR2: DFQATT and SNEGSKA (reference sequence). This CDR3 is CSARARLAGVVDEQFF.

The rearrangement uses TRBV7-8 and TRBJ2-5; the D call of TRBD2 rests on TCRdb alone, since no DNA is present to check it. The CDR3 spans 11 residues. Germline lookup yields CDR1 SGHVS and CDR2 FQNEAQ. The CDR3 here is CASMKRGEVNF.

The chain has TRBV19 and TRBJ2-2; TCRdb gives TRBD1 as the D gene, but with no DNA this cannot be confirmed. The CDR3 has 15 amino acids. In germline, CDR1 is LNHDA, CDR2 SQIVND (reference sequence). The chain's CDR3 is CASSPPGADTGELFF.

This CDR3 reads CASSPGTAGYTF. This chain uses TRBV27 with TRBJ1-2; as DNA is missing, the TRBD1 call by TCRdb cannot be tested. The CDR3 has 12 residues. Germline values: CDR1 MNHEY, CDR2 SMNVEV (reference sequence).

The chain joins TRBV29-1 to TRBJ2-2. The germline CDR1 and CDR2 sequences are SQVTM and ANQGSEA. This CDR3 comprises 12 residues. CDR3 in amino acids: CSVARNTGELFF.

The chain joins TRBV6-4 to TRBJ2-2; without DNA, the TCRdb call of TRBD2 cannot be checked. From germline, CDR1 is MRHNA and CDR2 SNTAGT. The CDR3 is 16 residues long. The CDR3 reads CASSDSGGANTGELFF.

The V gene is TRBV4-3, the J gene TRBJ1-1; TCRdb gives TRBD1 as the D gene, but with no DNA this cannot be confirmed. This CDR3 has 14 amino acids. The germline V gene has CDR1 LGHNA and CDR2 YSLEER. CDR3: CASSQNRGHTEAFF.

This chain connects TRBV28 to TRBJ2-7; the TRBD1 assignment by TCRdb is unverifiable without DNA. CDR1 is MDHEN and CDR2 is SYDVKM in the germline V gene. CDR3 size: 15 residues. CDR3 protein: CASSTRARSSYEQYF.

The J gene is TRBJ2-7, the V gene TRBV14; without DNA, the TCRdb call of TRBD1 cannot be checked. The CDR3 is 15 amino acids. Looked up from germline, CDR1 is SGHDN and CDR2 is FVKESK. The CDR3 loop is CASSQRDRASYEQYF. Full variable domain (outside the CDR3, taken from reference TRBV14 and TRBJ2-7): EAGVTQFPSHSVIEKGQTVTLRCDPISGHDNLYWYRRVMGKEIKFLLHFVKESKQDESGMPNNRFLAERTGGTYSTLKVQPAELEDSGVYFCASSQRDRASYEQYFGPGTRLTVT.

The V call is TRBV28, the J call TRBJ2-7; absent DNA, TCRdb's TRBD1 call cannot be checked. The CDR3 is 16 amino acids. The V gene's germline CDR1 is MDHEN and CDR2 SYDVKM. The CDR3 region is CASRLPTTGGSYEQYF.

The chain joins TRBV12-3 or TRBV12-4 to TRBJ2-2; TCRdb gives TRBD1 as the D gene, but with no DNA this cannot be confirmed. The CDR3 loop spans 16 amino acids. Here the CDR3 reads CASIQIQGIPPGELFF.

The chain employs TRBV12-3 or TRBV12-4 and TRBJ1-1; the D gene TCRdb calls, TRBD1, cannot be checked with no DNA. This CDR3 has 15 amino acids. The CDR3: CASSPLVQLSTEAFF.